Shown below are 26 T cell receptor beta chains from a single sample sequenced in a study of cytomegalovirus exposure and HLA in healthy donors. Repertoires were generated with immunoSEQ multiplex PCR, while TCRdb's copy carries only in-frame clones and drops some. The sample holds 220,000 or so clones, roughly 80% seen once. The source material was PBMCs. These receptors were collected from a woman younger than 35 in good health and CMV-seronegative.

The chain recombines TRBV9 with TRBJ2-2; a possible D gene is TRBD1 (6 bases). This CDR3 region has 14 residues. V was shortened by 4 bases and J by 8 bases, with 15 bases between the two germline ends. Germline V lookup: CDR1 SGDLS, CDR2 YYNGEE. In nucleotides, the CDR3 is TGTGCCAGCAGCCCTCAAGGGGGTGTGGGGGAGCTGTTTTTT. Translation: CASSPQGGVGELFF.

The CDR3 DNA reads TGCGCCAGCAGTGAGTCGGGGTCTAGCGGGTCAGGCACCGGGGAGCTGTTTTTT. This translates into CASSESGSSGSGTGELFF. The chain joins TRBV10-2 to TRBJ2-2; 8 nucleotides match TRBD2. The trim removed 0 bases at V and 4 bases at J, leaving 10 bases unmatched. The CDR3 extends over 18 amino acids. Germline V CDR1 and CDR2: WSHSY, SAAADI.

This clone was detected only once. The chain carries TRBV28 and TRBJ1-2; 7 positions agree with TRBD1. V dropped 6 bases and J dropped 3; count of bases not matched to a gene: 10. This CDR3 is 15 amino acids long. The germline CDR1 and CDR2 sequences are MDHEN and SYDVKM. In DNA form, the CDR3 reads TGTGCCAGCAGCTCGACAGGGTTAGGGGACTATGGCTACACCTTC. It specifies CASSSTGLGDYGYTF.

CDR3: CASLPGPPAEQYF. The CDR3 DNA reads as TGCGCCAGCTTACCGGGACCGCCGGCCGAGCAGTACTTC. The chain couples TRBV10-1 to TRBJ2-7; D could derive from TRBD1 or TRBD2 (5 bases each). V lost 8 bases, J lost 6 bases, and 17 bases lay in between. CDR1 is WNHNN, CDR2 SYGVQD, per germline (reference sequence). The CDR3 runs 13 residues.

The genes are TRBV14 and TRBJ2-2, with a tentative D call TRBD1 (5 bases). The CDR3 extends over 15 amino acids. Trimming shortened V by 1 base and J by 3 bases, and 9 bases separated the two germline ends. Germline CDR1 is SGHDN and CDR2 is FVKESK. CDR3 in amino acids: CASSQGQGYTGELFF. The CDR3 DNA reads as TGTGCCAGCAGCCAAGGTCAGGGCTACACCGGGGAGCTGTTTTTT.

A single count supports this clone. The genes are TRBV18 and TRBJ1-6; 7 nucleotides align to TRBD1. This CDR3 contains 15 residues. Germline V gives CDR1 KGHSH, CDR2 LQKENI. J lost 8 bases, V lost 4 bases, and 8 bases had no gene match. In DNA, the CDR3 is TGTGCCAGCTCACGGGAACAGGGGACGGATTCACCCCTCCACTTT. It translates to CASSREQGTDSPLHF.

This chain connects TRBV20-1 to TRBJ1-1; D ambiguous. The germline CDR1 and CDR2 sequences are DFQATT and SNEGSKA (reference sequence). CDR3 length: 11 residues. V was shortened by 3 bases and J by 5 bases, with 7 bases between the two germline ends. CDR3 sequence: CSARDGTEAFF. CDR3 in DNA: TGCAGTGCTAGGGACGGGACTGAAGCTTTCTTT.

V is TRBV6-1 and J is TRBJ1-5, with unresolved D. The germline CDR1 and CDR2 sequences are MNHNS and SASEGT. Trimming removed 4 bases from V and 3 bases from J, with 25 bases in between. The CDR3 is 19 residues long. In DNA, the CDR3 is TGTGCCAGCAGTGCAATCCAAGAGGACGTAGGGCACTTCAATCAGCCCCAGCATTTT. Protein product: CASSAIQEDVGHFNQPQHF.

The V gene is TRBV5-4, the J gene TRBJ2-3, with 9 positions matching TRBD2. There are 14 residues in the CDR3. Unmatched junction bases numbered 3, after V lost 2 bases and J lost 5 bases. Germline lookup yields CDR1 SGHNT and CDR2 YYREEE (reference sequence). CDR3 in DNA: TGTGCCAGCAGCTTAGCGGGGGGAGGAGATACGCAGTATTTT. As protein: CASSLAGGGDTQYF.

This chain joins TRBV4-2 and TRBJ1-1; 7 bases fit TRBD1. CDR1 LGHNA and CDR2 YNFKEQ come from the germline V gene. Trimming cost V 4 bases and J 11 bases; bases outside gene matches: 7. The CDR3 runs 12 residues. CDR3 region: CASSRGDRAAFF. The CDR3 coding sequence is TGTGCCAGCAGCCGAGGAGACAGGGCCGCTTTCTTT.

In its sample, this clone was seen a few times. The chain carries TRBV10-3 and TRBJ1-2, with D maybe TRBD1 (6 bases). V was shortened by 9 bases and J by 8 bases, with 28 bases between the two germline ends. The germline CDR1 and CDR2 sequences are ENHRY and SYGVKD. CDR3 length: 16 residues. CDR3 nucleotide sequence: TGTGCCATGACCCCGAGGCATCAGGGGACATTGGGCGGCTACACCTTC. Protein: CAMTPRHQGTLGGYTF.

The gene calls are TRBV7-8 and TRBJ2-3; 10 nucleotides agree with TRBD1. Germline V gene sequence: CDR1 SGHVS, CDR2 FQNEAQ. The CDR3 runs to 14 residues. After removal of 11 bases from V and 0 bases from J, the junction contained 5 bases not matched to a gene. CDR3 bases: TGTGCCGGGGGACAGGGGTTTAGCACAGATACGCAGTATTTT. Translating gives CAGGQGFSTDTQYF.

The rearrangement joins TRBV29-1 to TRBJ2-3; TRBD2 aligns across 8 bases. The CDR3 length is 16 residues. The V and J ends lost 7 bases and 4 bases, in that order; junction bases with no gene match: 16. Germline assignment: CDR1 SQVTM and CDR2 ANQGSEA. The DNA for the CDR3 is TGCAGCGGGGGGGTCCTAGCGGGCAGACGGGCAGATACGCAGTATTTT. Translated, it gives CSGGVLAGRRADTQYF.

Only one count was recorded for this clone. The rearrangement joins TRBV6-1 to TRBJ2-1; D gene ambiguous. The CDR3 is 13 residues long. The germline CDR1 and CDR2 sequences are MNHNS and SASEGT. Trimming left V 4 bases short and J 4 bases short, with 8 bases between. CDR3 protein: CASSVDRYNEQFF. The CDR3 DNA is TGTGCCAGCAGTGTTGATCGTTACAATGAGCAGTTCTTC.

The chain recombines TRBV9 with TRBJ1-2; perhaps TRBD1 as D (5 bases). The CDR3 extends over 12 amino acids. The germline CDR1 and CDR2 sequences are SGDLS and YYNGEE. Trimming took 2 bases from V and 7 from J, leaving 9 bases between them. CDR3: CASSVGRGGYTF. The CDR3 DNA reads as TGTGCCAGCAGCGTGGGACGGGGTGGCTACACCTTC.

CDR3 DNA: TGTGCCAGCAGCGTAGGAGGGTTGCGGGTCGGGGATACGCAGTATTTT. Protein product: CASSVGGLRVGDTQYF. This sequence joins TRBV9 and TRBJ2-3; perhaps TRBD2 as D (5 bases). The CDR3 totals 16 residues. V lost 0 bases and J lost 6, with 17 bases in between. CDR1 and CDR2 from the germline V gene are SGDLS and YYNGEE.

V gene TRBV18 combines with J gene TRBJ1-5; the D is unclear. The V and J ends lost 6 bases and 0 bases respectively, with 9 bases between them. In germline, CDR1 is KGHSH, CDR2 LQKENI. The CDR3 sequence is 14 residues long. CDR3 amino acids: CASSPSGSNQPQHF. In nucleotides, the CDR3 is TGTGCCAGCTCTCCTTCGGGTAGCAATCAGCCCCAGCATTTT.

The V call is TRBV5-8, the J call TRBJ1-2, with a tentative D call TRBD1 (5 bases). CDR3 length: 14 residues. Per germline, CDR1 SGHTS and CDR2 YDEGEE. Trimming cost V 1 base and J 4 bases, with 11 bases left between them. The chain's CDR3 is CASSLLQGLYGYTF. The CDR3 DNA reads TGTGCCAGCAGCTTGTTGCAGGGCCTCTATGGCTACACCTTC.

CDR3 protein: CASKEQTSNYGYTF. DNA of the CDR3: TGCGCCAGCAAGGAACAAACTTCTAACTATGGCTACACCTTC. V usage is TRBV5-1 and J usage is TRBJ1-2; no firm D call. The ends were cut back, 6 bases at V and 0 bases at J, with 12 bases in the middle. CDR1 and CDR2 (germline): SGHRS, YFSETQ. The CDR3 covers 14 residues.

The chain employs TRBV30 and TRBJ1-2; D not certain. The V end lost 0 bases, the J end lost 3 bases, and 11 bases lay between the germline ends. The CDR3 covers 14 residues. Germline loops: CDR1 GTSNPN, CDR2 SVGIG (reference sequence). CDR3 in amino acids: CAWSVLPGYYGYTF. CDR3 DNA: TGTGCCTGGAGTGTACTACCCGGCTACTATGGCTACACCTTC.

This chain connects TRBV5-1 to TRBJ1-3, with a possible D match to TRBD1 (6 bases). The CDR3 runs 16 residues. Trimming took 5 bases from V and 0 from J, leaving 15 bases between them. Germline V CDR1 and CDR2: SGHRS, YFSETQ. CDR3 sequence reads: CASRKDSSLSGNTIYF. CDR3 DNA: TGCGCCAGCAGAAAGGACAGCTCGCTCTCTGGAAACACCATATATTTT.

The CDR3 region is CASSLAGTDSYEQYF. The CDR3 DNA reads TGCGCCAGCAGCCTGGCCGGGACAGATTCCTACGAGCAGTACTTC. The chain joins TRBV4-1 to TRBJ2-7, with 7 bases fitting TRBD1. Trimming took 4 bases from V and 1 from J; bases not matched to a gene: 7. CDR1 MGHRA and CDR2 YSYEKL come from the germline V gene. The CDR3 has 15 residues.

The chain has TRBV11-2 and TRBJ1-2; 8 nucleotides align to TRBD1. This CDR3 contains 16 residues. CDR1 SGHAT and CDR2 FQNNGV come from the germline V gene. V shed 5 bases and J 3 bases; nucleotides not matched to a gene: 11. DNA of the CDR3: TGTGCCAGCAGCCCCCTCGGGCAGGGGGCCGACTATGGCTACACCTTC. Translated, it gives CASSPLGQGADYGYTF.

The CDR3 here is CASSEGRLGRETQYF. As DNA, the CDR3 is TGTGCCAGCAGCGAGGGCCGCCTCGGGAGAGAGACCCAGTACTTC. The chain combines TRBV28 with TRBJ2-5, with D perhaps TRBD2 (6 bases). Germline CDR1 is MDHEN and CDR2 is SYDVKM. The CDR3 runs to 15 residues. Deletions cut 6 bases from V and 4 bases from J, with 18 bases between.

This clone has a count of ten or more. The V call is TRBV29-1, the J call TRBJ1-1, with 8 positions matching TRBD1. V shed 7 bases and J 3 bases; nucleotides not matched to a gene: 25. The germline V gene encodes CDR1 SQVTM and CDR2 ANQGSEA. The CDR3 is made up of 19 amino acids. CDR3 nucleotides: TGCAGCGCCCTGAAAGGGGGACGCAGGGGGCCTCGATCGGACACTGAAGCTTTCTTT. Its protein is CSALKGGRRGPRSDTEAFF.

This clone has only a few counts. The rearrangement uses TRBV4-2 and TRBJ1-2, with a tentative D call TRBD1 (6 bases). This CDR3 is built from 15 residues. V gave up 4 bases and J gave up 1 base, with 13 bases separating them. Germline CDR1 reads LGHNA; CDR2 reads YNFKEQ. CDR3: CASSRSKQGNYGYTF. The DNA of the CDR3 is TGTGCCAGCAGCCGCTCGAAACAGGGTAACTATGGCTACACCTTC.